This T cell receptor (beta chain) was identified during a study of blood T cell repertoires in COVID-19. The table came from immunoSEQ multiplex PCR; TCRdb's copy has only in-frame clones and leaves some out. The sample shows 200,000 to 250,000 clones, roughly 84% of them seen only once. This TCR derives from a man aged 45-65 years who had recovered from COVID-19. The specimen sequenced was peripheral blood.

In DNA, the CDR3 is TGTGCCAGCAGCCGGGACAGTGGGGTCTACAATGAGCAGTTCTTC. Translating gives CASSRDSGVYNEQFF. The chain carries TRBV2 and TRBJ2-1; TRBD1 agrees at 7 bases. CDR1 is SNHLY and CDR2 is FYNNEI in the germline V gene. The CDR3 is 15 residues long. With V trimmed by 6 bases and J by 3 bases, 8 bases remained unmatched.